Below, 27 T cell receptor beta chains from the same sample are listed, as sequenced in a study of blood T cell repertoires in COVID-19. The assay was immunoSEQ multiplex PCR, and TCRdb's table has in-frame clones only and misses some. The sample gives approximately 240,000 clones, around 89% of which show up once; approximately 3.8% is in the top ten. Sequenced material: PBMCs or T cells enriched from blood (not recorded which). Source of these receptors: a woman under 30 in a cohort exposed to, infected with or recovered from COVID-19 (not recorded which).

The rearrangement joins TRBV12-3 or TRBV12-4 to TRBJ1-1, with a tentative D call TRBD1 (6 bases). There are 13 residues in the CDR3. The V gene lost 6 bases and the J gene lost 6 bases, with 14 bases spanning the gap. Written as DNA, the CDR3 is TGTGCCAGCAGCATAAACAGGGCGGCTGAAGCTTTCTTT. Translation gives CASSINRAAEAFF.

The chain is built from TRBV9 and TRBJ2-5, with D perhaps TRBD2 (6 bases). The CDR3 has 13 amino acids. V shed 4 bases and J shed 1 base, with 8 bases lying between them. The germline gives CDR1 SGDLS, CDR2 YYNGEE. CDR3 residues: CASSSGGQETQYF. CDR3 coding DNA: TGTGCCAGCAGCTCCGGGGGCCAAGAGACCCAGTACTTC.

The chain combines TRBV29-1 with TRBJ2-1; 10 bases match TRBD2. Trimming took 3 bases from V and 4 from J; bases not matched to a gene: 3. The CDR3 loop spans 14 amino acids. CDR1 is SQVTM and CDR2 is ANQGSEA in the germline V gene. The CDR3: CSVDRLAGYNEQFF. Written as DNA, the CDR3 is TGCAGCGTTGACAGACTAGCGGGTTACAATGAGCAGTTCTTC.

V usage is TRBV10-3 and J usage is TRBJ1-1; 9 bases map to TRBD1. Trimming took 3 bases from V and 3 from J; bases not matched to a gene: 8. The CDR3 is 16 amino acids. From germline, CDR1 is ENHRY and CDR2 SYGVKD. The CDR3 protein is CAISDLSQGADTEAFF. CDR3 bases: TGTGCCATCAGTGACCTGTCACAGGGGGCGGACACTGAAGCTTTCTTT.

This chain joins TRBV9 and TRBJ2-3, with D hard to call. Germline values: CDR1 SGDLS, CDR2 YYNGEE. Trimming pared 0 bases from V and 3 bases from J, leaving 11 bases between. The CDR3 sequence is 15 residues long. The DNA for the CDR3 is TGTGCCAGCAGCGTAGCGGCGGTGGAGACAGATACGCAGTATTTT. This gives the protein CASSVAAVETDTQYF.

The chain carries TRBV24-1 and TRBJ2-2; possibly TRBD2 for D (6 bases). Germline V gene lookup returns CDR1 KGHDR and CDR2 SFDVKD. The CDR3 covers 15 residues. V shed 3 bases and J shed 1 base, with 8 bases lying between them. The CDR3 DNA is TGTGCCACCAGTGATCCGGGACTGAACACCGGGGAGCTGTTTTTT. Encoded protein: CATSDPGLNTGELFF.

The J gene is TRBJ1-3, the V gene TRBV7-8; no clear D gene. Trimming cost V 5 bases and J 4 bases, with 15 bases left between them. Germline-derived CDR1 and CDR2 are SGHVS and FQNEAQ. The CDR3 runs 15 residues. The DNA for the CDR3 is TGTGCCAGCAGCCAACGGAGGGTCTTGGGAAACACCATATATTTT. Translating gives CASSQRRVLGNTIYF.

The V and J genes are TRBV7-8 and TRBJ2-5; the match to TRBD1 covers 11 bases. V shed 5 bases, J shed 5 bases, and the junction held 10 bases outside the gene matches. The CDR3 contains 16 residues. Per germline, CDR1 SGHVS and CDR2 FQNEAQ. In nucleotides, the CDR3 is TGTGCCAGCAGCCTGGGGACAGGGGGAAGGTGGGAGACCCAGTACTTC. Encoded protein: CASSLGTGGRWETQYF.

The V gene is TRBV9, the J gene TRBJ1-6; no reliable D call. Trimming pared 3 bases from V and 8 bases from J, leaving 9 bases between. Per the germline V gene, CDR1 is SGDLS and CDR2 is YYNGEE. The CDR3 loop spans 13 amino acids. CDR3: CASSALEYSPLHF. In nucleotides, the CDR3 is TGTGCCAGCAGCGCCCTAGAGTATTCACCCCTCCACTTT.

This clone was recorded a few times. The chain is built from TRBV3-1 (or the pseudogene TRBV3-2) and TRBJ1-6; no clear D. The CDR3 consists of 14 residues. V shed 6 bases and J shed 9 bases, with 15 bases lying between them. Germline V gene sequence: CDR1 LGHDT, CDR2 YNNKEL (reference sequence). The CDR3 here is CASSERGVGSPLHF. Here the CDR3 DNA reads TGTGCCAGCAGTGAAAGAGGTGTTGGTTCACCCCTCCACTTT.

V and J are TRBV27 and TRBJ1-4; TRBD1 is a possible D gene (5 bases). Trimming pared 3 bases from V and 3 bases from J, leaving 8 bases between. Germline CDR1 and CDR2: MNHEY and SMNVEV (reference sequence). The CDR3 extends over 14 amino acids. CDR3 DNA sequence: TGTGCCAGCAGTTTTGCGGGGGCTAATGAAAAACTGTTTTTT. Encoded protein: CASSFAGANEKLFF. The complete variable domain, with remaining parts taken from reference TRBV27 and TRBJ1-4, reads EAQVTQNPRYLITVTGKKLTVTCSQNMNHEYMSWYRQDPGLGLRQIYYSMNVEVTDKGDVPEGYKVSRKEKRNFPLILESPSPNQTSLYFCASSFAGANEKLFFGSGTQLSVL.

V usage is TRBV24-1 and J usage is TRBJ1-2, with unresolved D. The V end lost 9 bases, the J end lost 5 bases, and 15 bases lay between the germline ends. Germline V gives CDR1 KGHDR, CDR2 SFDVKD. This CDR3 is 13 amino acids long. The CDR3 nucleotides read TGTGCCACCCGTCCTAATGCGGGGTATGGCTACACCTTC. It yields the protein CATRPNAGYGYTF.

The rearrangement uses TRBV11-2 and TRBJ1-4, with D uncertain. Germline CDR1 reads SGHAT; CDR2 reads FQNNGV. The V end was cut by 5 bases, the J end by 7 bases, with 14 bases between. CDR3 length: 14 residues. Here the CDR3 reads CASSDISGSEKLFF. The CDR3 coding sequence is TGTGCCAGCAGCGATATCTCTGGGAGTGAAAAACTGTTTTTT.

V gene TRBV4-1 combines with J gene TRBJ1-4; D might be TRBD1 (5 bases). The V end lost 1 base, the J end lost 11 bases, and 14 bases lay between the germline ends. Per germline, CDR1 MGHRA and CDR2 YSYEKL. The CDR3 is 14 amino acids. The DNA of the CDR3 is TGCGCCAGCAGCCAAGGGGAGGGACGGGAGAAACTGTTTTTT. It specifies CASSQGEGREKLFF.

The chain links TRBV18 to TRBJ2-7; 7 nucleotides line up with TRBD1. This CDR3 has 14 residues. The trim removed 0 bases at V and 2 bases at J, leaving 1 base unmatched. CDR1 and CDR2 from the germline V gene are KGHSH and LQKENI. In DNA, the CDR3 is TGTGCCAGCTCACCACCGGGACAGCCCTACGAGCAGTACTTC. It yields the protein CASSPPGQPYEQYF.

The V call is TRBV5-1, the J call TRBJ1-3; 7 bases map to TRBD1. Germline-derived CDR1 and CDR2 are SGHRS and YFSETQ. Trimming at V came to 1 base and at J to 0 bases, leaving 7 bases not matched to a gene. The CDR3 loop spans 17 amino acids. The CDR3 coding sequence is TGCGCCAGCAGCTTGTTACCGGGACAGTACTCTGGAAACACCATATATTTT. It codes for CASSLLPGQYSGNTIYF.

V and J are TRBV11-2 and TRBJ2-1, with 10 bases that match TRBD1. With 3 bases clipped from V and 0 bases from J, the junction kept 2 bases outside the gene matches. The germline V gene has CDR1 SGHAT and CDR2 FQNNGV. CDR3 size: 16 residues. The CDR3 sequence: CASSFRQGASYNEQFF. The CDR3 nucleotides are TGTGCCAGCAGCTTTCGACAGGGGGCCTCCTACAATGAGCAGTTCTTC.

The chain recombines TRBV9 with TRBJ1-1; D unresolved. Germline loops: CDR1 SGDLS, CDR2 YYNGEE. V gave up 3 bases and J gave up 6 bases, with 15 bases separating them. The CDR3 runs 14 residues. CDR3 residues: CASSDSGAGPEAFF. The CDR3 coding sequence is TGTGCCAGCAGCGACAGCGGAGCAGGCCCTGAAGCTTTCTTT.

The chain is built from TRBV10-1 and TRBJ1-3; possible D gene TRBD1, 5 bases. Trimming removed 3 bases at V and 4 bases at J, with 13 bases between. The CDR3 runs 15 residues. Germline CDR1 is WNHNN and CDR2 is SYGVQD (reference sequence). CDR3: CASSDPGGSGNTIYF. For the CDR3, the DNA is TGCGCCAGCAGTGACCCCGGGGGGTCGGGAAACACCATATATTTT.

The chain has TRBV28 and TRBJ1-2, with D unclear. This CDR3 comprises 12 residues. V lost 6 bases and J lost 8, with 13 bases in between. Looked up from germline, CDR1 is MDHEN and CDR2 is SYDVKM. The DNA for the CDR3 is TGTGCCAGCAGGGGAGGACGAGGAGGCTACACCTTC. Protein sequence: CASRGGRGGYTF.

V is TRBV19 and J is TRBJ1-5, with D tentatively TRBD1 (5 bases). The ends were cut back, 9 bases at V and 2 bases at J, with 17 bases in the middle. Germline V gives CDR1 LNHDA, CDR2 SQIVND (reference sequence). The CDR3 spans 15 residues. CDR3 loop: CASNGGGTGNQPQHF. CDR3 coding DNA: TGTGCCAGCAACGGTGGCGGGACGGGCAATCAGCCCCAGCATTTT.

This chain links TRBV7-6 with TRBJ1-4; 11 bases are a match to TRBD1. This CDR3 contains 15 residues. Germline lookup yields CDR1 SGHVS and CDR2 FNYEAQ. J lost 12 bases, V lost 5 bases, and 11 bases had no gene match. Here the CDR3 reads CASSRTGGHREELFF. The CDR3 coding sequence is TGTGCCAGCAGCAGGACAGGGGGCCATCGCGAGGAACTGTTTTTT.

This rearrangement joins TRBV5-8 to TRBJ1-1; 7 nucleotides match TRBD1. The CDR3 consists of 13 residues. In germline, CDR1 is SGHTS, CDR2 YDEGEE. Trimming removed 3 bases from V and 5 bases from J; junction bases left unmatched: 4. CDR3 region: CASSYPGGTEAFF. The CDR3 nucleotides read TGTGCCAGCAGCTATCCAGGGGGAACTGAAGCTTTCTTT.

This clone showed up many times. The CDR3 DNA sequence: TGCGCCAGCAGGCCTACTACAGGGGGAAACACCATATATTTT. Residues: CASRPTTGGNTIYF. The chain links TRBV5-1 to TRBJ1-3; D perhaps matches TRBD1 (6 bases). The germline CDR1 and CDR2 sequences are SGHRS and YFSETQ. The CDR3 is 14 residues long. Trimming stripped 5 bases from V and 4 bases from J, with 13 bases between.

The chain recombines TRBV15 with TRBJ2-1; 12 bases fit TRBD2. The CDR3 loop spans 17 amino acids. CDR1 and CDR2 (germline): LNHNV, YYDKDF (reference sequence). V was clipped by 4 bases and J by 4 bases; unmatched bases: 8. CDR3 in amino acids: CATSTPASGGAYNEQFF. In DNA form, the CDR3 reads TGTGCCACCAGCACTCCTGCTAGCGGGGGGGCGTACAATGAGCAGTTCTTC.

V and J are TRBV19 and TRBJ1-5; no firm D call. The germline V gene encodes CDR1 LNHDA and CDR2 SQIVND (reference sequence). The CDR3 loop spans 16 amino acids. With 5 bases removed from V and 0 bases from J, the gap between germline ends came to 14 bases. The CDR3 region is CASSLSASYSNQPQHF. CDR3 nucleotide sequence: TGTGCCAGTAGTCTCTCAGCGAGTTATAGCAATCAGCCCCAGCATTTT.

The chain employs TRBV6-5 and TRBJ1-5; no clear D gene. The CDR3 covers 13 residues. The V gene's germline CDR1 is MNHEY and CDR2 SVGAGI. V was shortened by 7 bases and J by 1 base, with 8 bases between the two germline ends. CDR3 region: CASKQESNQPQHF. Written as DNA, the CDR3 is TGTGCCAGCAAGCAAGAAAGCAATCAGCCCCAGCATTTT.